The 32 T cell receptor beta chains presented below share a single source sample, sequenced in a study of blood T cell repertoires in COVID-19. Sequencing used immunoSEQ multiplex PCR; TCRdb keeps in-frame clones, though not all of them. The sample contains some 150,000 clones, more than 80% of which appear only once. The sample comprised peripheral blood. The source of these receptors is a human donor with acute or convalescent COVID-19. The donor label of this sample is uncertain.

In this sample, this clone turned up a few times. The chain is built from TRBV3-1 (or the pseudogene TRBV3-2) and TRBJ2-3, with a possible D match to TRBD1 (5 bases). Germline V CDR1 and CDR2: LGHDT, YNNKEL (reference sequence). V dropped 0 bases and J dropped 0 bases, with 10 bases sitting between them. This CDR3 has 16 amino acids. For the CDR3, the DNA is TGTGCCAGCAGCCAAGATTGGGGCAGTAGCACAGATACGCAGTATTTT. This translates into CASSQDWGSSTDTQYF.

The rearrangement uses TRBV5-6 and TRBJ1-2, with D possibly TRBD1 on 5 matching bases. Per the germline V gene, CDR1 is SGHDT and CDR2 is YYEEEE. Trimming stripped 3 bases from V and 2 bases from J, with 11 bases between. The CDR3 totals 14 residues. The DNA of the CDR3 is TGTGCCAGCAGCTCCACAGGTTCCAACTATGGCTACACCTTC. As protein: CASSSTGSNYGYTF. Together with reference TRBV5-6 and TRBJ1-2, the CDR3 gives the full variable domain: DAGVTQSPTHLIKTRGQQVTLRCSPKSGHDTVSWYQQALGQGPQFIFQYYEEEERQRGNFPDRFSGHQFPNYSSELNVNALLLGDSALYLCASSSTGSNYGYTFGSGTRLTVV.

For the CDR3, the DNA is TGTGCCAGCAGTCCCGAAGGGGGGGAAGACTATGGCTACACCTTC. Encoded protein: CASSPEGGEDYGYTF. This chain joins TRBV13 and TRBJ1-2; possibly TRBD1 for D (6 bases). V gave up 6 bases and J gave up 3 bases, with 17 bases separating them. CDR3 length: 15 residues. Germline V gene sequence: CDR1 PRHDT, CDR2 FYEKMQ (reference sequence).

There are a few counts of this clone. The chain combines TRBV20-1 with TRBJ2-3, with D tentatively TRBD1 (5 bases). With 3 bases removed from V and 0 bases from J, the gap between germline ends came to 16 bases. The CDR3 has 16 amino acids. The germline V gene encodes CDR1 DFQATT and CDR2 SNEGSKA (reference sequence). The CDR3: CSASPPGKTSTDTQYF. CDR3 DNA sequence: TGCAGTGCTAGTCCTCCAGGGAAAACTAGCACAGATACGCAGTATTTT.

This rearrangement joins TRBV27 to TRBJ1-1, with TRBD1 matching over 9 bases. This CDR3 is built from 18 residues. With V trimmed by 4 bases and J by 5 bases, 17 bases remained unmatched. From germline, CDR1 is MNHEY and CDR2 SMNVEV (reference sequence). Here the CDR3 reads CASSSVSRLTDRGTEAFF. As DNA, the CDR3 is TGTGCCAGCAGTTCCGTCTCTAGACTAACTGACAGGGGGACTGAAGCTTTCTTT.

This rearrangement joins TRBV29-1 to TRBJ2-1; D remains unclear. The CDR3 is 13 residues long. The germline gives CDR1 SQVTM, CDR2 ANQGSEA. Trimming cost V 4 bases and J 0 bases, with 7 bases left between them. The CDR3 bases are TGCAGCGTTGTCCCGAGCTCCTACAATGAGCAGTTCTTC. This gives the protein CSVVPSSYNEQFF.

The chain couples TRBV14 to TRBJ2-1; TRBD1 aligns across 7 bases. The CDR3 consists of 15 residues. Germline V lookup: CDR1 SGHDN, CDR2 FVKESK. The junction had 6 bases not matched to a gene; V was cut back by 4 bases and J by 3 bases. CDR3: CASSPLGTVYNEQFF. The CDR3 DNA reads TGTGCCAGCAGCCCGCTGGGGACAGTCTACAATGAGCAGTTCTTC.

This clone was seen only a few times. The chain links TRBV4-2 to TRBJ2-2; 8 bases are a match to TRBD2. V lost 5 bases to trimming and J lost 6 bases; unmatched junction nucleotides: 14. Germline CDR1 and CDR2: LGHNA and YNFKEQ. The CDR3 has 17 amino acids. DNA for the CDR3: TGTGCCAGCAGCTTCGGGGGGGACGGATCATGGGCCGGGGAGCTGTTTTTT. Translating it yields CASSFGGDGSWAGELFF.

The V and J genes are TRBV28 and TRBJ2-1, with D uncertain. Trimming removed 6 bases at V and 0 bases at J, with 9 bases between. This CDR3 is 14 amino acids long. The V gene's germline CDR1 is MDHEN and CDR2 SYDVKM. The DNA of the CDR3 is TGTGCCAGCAGACCCTTGAGCTCCTACAATGAGCAGTTCTTC. It translates to CASRPLSSYNEQFF.

The chain employs TRBV5-1 and TRBJ1-3; a possible D gene is TRBD1 (5 bases). The CDR3 is 16 amino acids. V gave up 0 bases and J gave up 0 bases, with 10 bases separating them. Germline loops: CDR1 SGHRS, CDR2 YFSETQ. CDR3 amino acids: CASSLAGHFSGNTIYF. The CDR3 DNA reads TGCGCCAGCAGCTTGGCAGGACACTTCTCTGGAAACACCATATATTTT.

The chain joins TRBV5-1 to TRBJ2-7, with D perhaps TRBD2 (6 bases). Deletions cut 2 bases from V and 2 bases from J, with 20 bases between. From germline, CDR1 is SGHRS and CDR2 YFSETQ. This CDR3 contains 17 residues. CDR3 nucleotides: TGCGCCAGCAGCTTACTCCCAGGAGTAGCGGACACCTACGAGCAGTACTTC. Amino acid sequence: CASSLLPGVADTYEQYF.

The V and J genes are TRBV9 and TRBJ1-2, with TRBD1 matching over 9 bases. The CDR3 covers 16 residues. J lost 7 bases, V lost 3 bases, and 13 bases had no gene match. CDR1 SGDLS and CDR2 YYNGEE come from the germline V gene. The CDR3 DNA reads as TGTGCCAGCAGCGCCTCCGTCCAGAGGGACAGGGCTGGCTACACCTTC. Translated: CASSASVQRDRAGYTF.

This chain joins TRBV14 and TRBJ1-2, with D tentatively TRBD1 (5 bases). The CDR3 consists of 15 residues. Per the germline V gene, CDR1 is SGHDN and CDR2 is FVKESK. V dropped 4 bases and J dropped 8 bases, with 20 bases sitting between them. CDR3 sequence (DNA): TGTGCCAGCAGCCTTGACCCCTTTGCCAGGGCGGGCTACACCTTC. It translates to CASSLDPFARAGYTF.

The chain employs TRBV7-3 and TRBJ1-5; D not certain. V was trimmed by 4 bases and J by 7 bases, leaving 11 bases between them. CDR1 and CDR2 (germline): SGHTA, FQGTGA. This CDR3 spans 13 amino acids. The CDR3 reads CASSSSPEQPQHF. The CDR3 nucleotides are TGTGCCAGCAGCTCTAGCCCAGAGCAGCCCCAGCATTTT.

The gene calls are TRBV5-1 and TRBJ1-2, with TRBD1 identical over 7 bases. Germline-derived CDR1 and CDR2 are SGHRS and YFSETQ. V lost 5 bases and J lost 7; bases outside the gene matches: 11. This CDR3 comprises 14 residues. This CDR3 is CASRKSGGNGGYTF. CDR3 in DNA: TGCGCCAGCAGAAAATCAGGGGGAAATGGTGGCTACACCTTC.

V usage is TRBV19 and J usage is TRBJ1-2; D is perhaps TRBD1 (5 bases). Germline CDR1 LNHDA, CDR2 SQIVND (reference sequence). The CDR3 has 13 amino acids. V lost 2 bases, J lost 2 bases, and 6 bases lay in between. CDR3 in amino acids: CASSITGNYGYTF. The CDR3 DNA reads TGTGCCAGTAGTATAACAGGCAACTATGGCTACACCTTC.

The gene calls are TRBV30 and TRBJ1-1; the D gene is possibly TRBD1 (6 bases). Germline CDR1 and CDR2: GTSNPN and SVGIG (reference sequence). V dropped 4 bases and J dropped 7 bases, with 19 bases sitting between them. The CDR3 sequence is 14 residues long. The CDR3 DNA follows: TGTGCCTGGAACTCCGTTACAGGGTTCGGTGAAGCTTTCTTT. Translating gives CAWNSVTGFGEAFF. Full variable domain (missing parts from reference TRBV30 and TRBJ1-1): SQTIHQWPATLVQPVGSPLSLECTVEGTSNPNLYWYRQAAGRGLQLLFYSVGIGQISSEVPQNLSASRPQDRQFILSSKKLLLSDSGFYLCAWNSVTGFGEAFFGQGTRLTVV.

The chain is built from TRBV5-1 and TRBJ2-7, with 7 bases fitting TRBD1. The CDR3 length is 15 residues. Germline V lookup: CDR1 SGHRS, CDR2 YFSETQ. V lost 4 bases, J lost 1 base, and 8 bases stayed unmatched. This chain's CDR3 is CASSLDRAGSYEQYF. CDR3 bases: TGCGCCAGCAGCCTCGACAGGGCAGGATCCTACGAGCAGTACTTC.

V and J are TRBV24-1 and TRBJ2-2, with TRBD1 identical over 7 bases. Germline trimming cut 0 bases from V and 5 bases from J; bases unmatched to any gene: 8. The CDR3 covers 17 residues. Germline CDR1 reads KGHDR; CDR2 reads SFDVKD. This CDR3 is CATSDLRGRVGTGELFF. CDR3 bases: TGTGCCACCAGTGATTTGAGGGGGCGCGTAGGAACCGGGGAGCTGTTTTTT.

This chain joins TRBV3-1 (or the pseudogene TRBV3-2) and TRBJ1-1, with TRBD1 matching over 10 bases. The J segment lost 5 bases and the V segment lost 4 bases, leaving 7 bases of the junction unmatched. The CDR3 is made up of 15 amino acids. The germline CDR1 and CDR2 sequences are LGHDT and YNNKEL (reference sequence). CDR3 in DNA: TGTGCCAGCAGCCCGCGACAGGGGGCTGGGACTGAAGCTTTCTTT. This sequence encodes CASSPRQGAGTEAFF.

This chain joins TRBV7-6 and TRBJ1-4; no clear D gene. V shed 4 bases and J shed 8 bases, with 23 bases lying between them. The CDR3 runs 17 residues. Germline assignment: CDR1 SGHVS and CDR2 FNYEAQ. DNA of the CDR3: TGTGCCAGCAGCTCCCGCCCTCGACAAGCCCTATACGAAAAACTGTTTTTT. Protein sequence: CASSSRPRQALYEKLFF.

The chain links TRBV15 to TRBJ1-2; D gene unclear. CDR1 is LNHNV and CDR2 is YYDKDF in the germline V gene (reference sequence). The ends were cut back, 0 bases at V and 4 bases at J, with 6 bases in the middle. CDR3 length: 13 residues. The CDR3 DNA is TGTGCCACCAGCAGAGAACGGGTCTATGGCTACACCTTC. Its translation: CATSRERVYGYTF.

This clone was counted only a few times. The J gene is TRBJ2-1, the V gene TRBV10-3; possibly TRBD2 for D (7 bases). Germline V gene lookup returns CDR1 ENHRY and CDR2 SYGVKD. The CDR3 extends over 12 amino acids. V lost 8 bases and J lost 6, with 11 bases in between. CDR3 loop: CAIGLGGNEQFF. CDR3 sequence (DNA): TGTGCCATCGGACTAGGGGGCAATGAGCAGTTCTTC.

V usage is TRBV7-9 and J usage is TRBJ1-3; tentatively, D is TRBD1 (5 bases). Germline loops: CDR1 SEHNR, CDR2 FQNEAQ (reference sequence). The V end lost 5 bases, the J end lost 1 base, and 9 bases lay between the germline ends. This CDR3 contains 14 residues. This CDR3 is CASSGGGSGNTIYF. The CDR3 region has the DNA TGTGCCAGCAGCGGCGGGGGGTCTGGAAACACCATATATTTT.

The chain carries TRBV6-6 and TRBJ2-2; 10 bases line up with TRBD1. This CDR3 has 14 amino acids. In germline, CDR1 is MNHNY, CDR2 SVGAGI (reference sequence). V trimming: 8 bases; J trimming: 4 bases; junction bases outside the gene matches: 4. The CDR3 DNA is TGTGCCAGCTTCGGACAGGGGGGCACCGGGGAGCTGTTTTTT. It is translated as CASFGQGGTGELFF.

The V gene is TRBV21-1, the J gene TRBJ2-1; TRBD2 was called by the table and not checked on the DNA. TRBV21-1 is noted as a pseudogene. The CDR3 has 13 residues. The CDR3 DNA reads as TGTGCCAGCGGACGACTAGCGGACAATGAGCAGTTCTTC. This codes for CASGRLADNEQFF.

The J gene is TRBJ2-1, the V gene TRBV27; D might be TRBD1 (5 bases). V dropped 6 bases and J dropped 5 bases, with 11 bases sitting between them. Germline V lookup: CDR1 MNHEY, CDR2 SMNVEV (reference sequence). This CDR3 has 13 residues. The CDR3 is CASSFTTDNEQFF. CDR3 DNA: TGTGCCAGCAGCTTTACGACAGACAATGAGCAGTTCTTC.

This clone was seen a handful of times. The gene calls are TRBV5-1 and TRBJ2-1; 9 bases are a match to TRBD2. The length of the CDR3 is 15 residues. J lost 9 bases, V lost 0 bases, and 7 bases had no gene match. The V gene's germline CDR1 is SGHRS and CDR2 YFSETQ. CDR3 in DNA: TGCGCCAGCAGCTTGGTCGCGGGGGGGCCGGGTGAGCAGTTCTTC. This encodes CASSLVAGGPGEQFF. Combining the CDR3 with reference TRBV5-1 and TRBJ2-1 gives the whole variable domain KAGVTQTPRYLIKTRGQQVTLSCSPISGHRSVSWYQQTPGQGLQFLFEYFSETQRNKGNFPGRFSGRQFSNSRSEMNVSTLELGDSALYLCASSLVAGGPGEQFFGPGTRLTVL.

V is TRBV27 and J is TRBJ1-6; D unresolved. This CDR3 region has 15 residues. With 5 bases removed from V and 5 bases from J, the gap between germline ends came to 13 bases. The germline gives CDR1 MNHEY, CDR2 SMNVEV (reference sequence). Here the CDR3 reads CASSPRGNNNSPLHF. The CDR3 DNA reads TGTGCCAGCAGTCCGCGAGGGAACAATAATTCACCCCTCCACTTT.

The gene calls are TRBV27 and TRBJ1-4; 9 bases align to TRBD1. After removal of 10 bases from V and 7 bases from J, the junction contained 7 bases not matched to a gene. This CDR3 is 13 amino acids long. Germline CDR1 MNHEY, CDR2 SMNVEV (reference sequence). The CDR3 DNA follows: TGTGCCACCGGACAGGGGATCGGTGAAAAACTGTTTTTT. Translated: CATGQGIGEKLFF.

This clone has only one observation. This chain links TRBV19 with TRBJ1-1; D not certain. The CDR3 sequence is 12 residues long. Germline CDR1 reads LNHDA; CDR2 reads SQIVND (reference sequence). Deletions cut 9 bases from V and 10 bases from J, with 18 bases between. CDR3 in DNA: TGTGCCAGCCTTAGTTGGGGAGCAGGAGCTTTCTTT. It specifies CASLSWGAGAFF.

This rearrangement joins TRBV5-1 to TRBJ2-3; D may be TRBD2 (5 bases). Germline values: CDR1 SGHRS, CDR2 YFSETQ. The CDR3 covers 15 residues. V was pared by 4 bases and J by 0 bases, with 12 bases between. CDR3 sequence reads: CASSPEGLSTDTQYF. The CDR3 DNA is TGCGCCAGCAGCCCCGAGGGCCTCAGCACAGATACGCAGTATTTT.